These 25 T cell receptor beta chains share one sample of origin, sequenced in a study of blood T cells in healthy people across ages. A sample-barcoded 5' primer and a J-beta primer mix were used in a second PCR of roughly 6 to 11 cycles. TCRdb fed the 5' RACE reads into MiXCR, producing one record per CDR3 protein. Here the sample spans about 770,000 distinct CDR3 sequences, 44% being singletons. Sequences were obtained from blood. The receptors stem from a man aged 55 to 70 in good health.

The V and J genes are TRBV11-2 and TRBJ2-7, with D tentatively TRBD1 or TRBD2 (5 bases each). With 0 bases removed from V and 5 bases from J, the gap between germline ends came to 11 bases. The CDR3 contains 14 residues. The germline V gene has CDR1 SGHAT and CDR2 FQNNGV. The CDR3 bases are TGTGCCAGCAGCTTAGAAGGGACGCTAGACGAGCAGTACTTC. Its translation is CASSLEGTLDEQYF.

This clonotype was counted only a few times. The CDR3 coding sequence is TGTGCCAGCAGGGACTCGAGGGGCCTGCCCCAGCATTTT. It is translated as CASRDSRGLPQHF. The V call is TRBV12-3 or TRBV12-4, the J call TRBJ1-5; a possible D gene is TRBD1 (5 bases). The CDR3 runs 13 residues. V shed 6 bases and J shed 9 bases, with 15 bases lying between them.

The gene calls are TRBV24-1 and TRBJ2-2; D is undetermined. Between the trimmed V and J ends, which lost 3 bases and 1 base, there was a span of 5 bases. CDR3 size: 14 residues. Per the germline V gene, CDR1 is KGHDR and CDR2 is SFDVKD. In DNA form, the CDR3 reads TGTGCCACCAGTGATCCTCTGAACACCGGGGAGCTGTTTTTT. As protein: CATSDPLNTGELFF.

V gene TRBV7-8 combines with J gene TRBJ2-2, with D perhaps TRBD1 (6 bases). CDR3 length: 14 amino acids. Trimming cost V 2 bases and J 6 bases, with 10 bases left between them. CDR1 SGHVS and CDR2 FQNEAQ come from the germline V gene. DNA of the CDR3: TGTGCCAGCAGCTTATTCTGGGGGCCCGGGGAGCTGTTTTTT. Translation: CASSLFWGPGELFF.

J is TRBJ1-6 and V is TRBV5-5, with TRBD1 matching over 7 bases. V was clipped by 7 bases and J by 0 bases; unmatched bases: 10. Germline assignment: CDR1 SGHKS and CDR2 YYEKEE (reference sequence). There are 17 residues in the CDR3. CDR3 DNA: TGTGCCAGCTCAGACAGGGCAGGGAGCTCCTATAATTCACCCCTCCACTTT. Its translation is CASSDRAGSSYNSPLHF. Full variable domain (outside the CDR3, taken from reference TRBV5-5 and TRBJ1-6): DAGVTQSPTHLIKTRGQQVTLRCSPISGHKSVSWYQQVLGQGPQFIFQYYEKEERGRGNFPDRFSARQFPNYSSELNVNALLLGDSALYLCASSDRAGSSYNSPLHFGNGTRLTVT.

This clonotype was picked up one time. The CDR3 loop is CASSGAEAFVNTEAFF. The CDR3 DNA is TGTGCCAGCTCGGGGGCAGAGGCTTTCGTGAACACTGAAGCTTTCTTT. The V and J genes are TRBV28 and TRBJ1-1, with D possibly TRBD1 on 6 matching bases. CDR1 MDHEN and CDR2 SYDVKM come from the germline V gene. Trimming removed 8 bases at V and 0 bases at J, with 19 bases between. The CDR3 is 16 residues long. The full variable domain, rest sourced from reference TRBV28 and TRBJ1-1, is DVKVTQSSRYLVKRTGEKVFLECVQDMDHENMFWYRQDPGLGLRLIYFSYDVKMKEKGDIPEGYSVSREKKERFSLILESASTNQTSMYLCASSGAEAFVNTEAFFGQGTRLTVV.

The V gene is TRBV7-2, the J gene TRBJ2-4; D not certain. V dropped 4 bases and J dropped 8 bases, with 6 bases sitting between them. Germline V lookup: CDR1 SGHTA, CDR2 FQGNSA. CDR3 size: 11 residues. The CDR3 sequence is CASSSSYIQYF. CDR3 coding DNA: TGTGCCAGCAGCTCATCTTACATTCAGTACTTC.

The gene calls are TRBV6-5 and TRBJ1-2, with D possibly being TRBD1 (5 bases). Germline loops: CDR1 MNHEY, CDR2 SVGAGI. Trimming took off 2 bases at V and 4 bases at J, with 14 bases between the two ends. The CDR3 is 15 residues long. CDR3 nucleotide sequence: TGTGCCAGCAGTTACGGGGCAGGGATCGCCTATGGCTACACCTTC. It specifies CASSYGAGIAYGYTF.

This chain joins TRBV20-1 and TRBJ1-1; no firm D call. The CDR3 extends over 11 amino acids. Germline lookup yields CDR1 DFQATT and CDR2 SNEGSKA (reference sequence). The V and J ends lost 3 bases and 9 bases respectively, with 11 bases between them. In nucleotides, the CDR3 is TGCAGTGCTAGGATCGGGAATCAAGCTTTCTTT. Translation gives CSARIGNQAFF.

The chain employs TRBV7-6 and TRBJ2-2; 8 bases are shared with TRBD1. The CDR3 contains 15 residues. Trimming cost V 8 bases and J 1 base; bases outside gene matches: 6. The germline gives CDR1 SGHVS, CDR2 FNYEAQ. The CDR3 nucleotides read TGTGCCAGCGCACGGGGGACAGGGAACACCGGGGAGCTGTTTTTT. It is translated as CASARGTGNTGELFF.

The rearrangement joins TRBV7-2 to TRBJ2-3; no clear D. The CDR3 loop spans 14 amino acids. Trimming took off 4 bases at V and 0 bases at J, with 8 bases between the two ends. CDR1 and CDR2 (germline): SGHTA, FQGNSA. The CDR3 region is CASSSLLSTDTQYF. The CDR3 coding sequence is TGTGCCAGCAGCTCTTTACTAAGCACAGATACGCAGTATTTT.

This clonotype is a singleton in its sample. This chain connects TRBV9 to TRBJ2-5, with D possibly being TRBD2 (6 bases). The germline V gene encodes CDR1 SGDLS and CDR2 YYNGEE. The CDR3 consists of 17 residues. With 5 bases removed from V and 0 bases from J, the gap between germline ends came to 20 bases. In DNA, the CDR3 is TGTGCCAGCAGTCCGGAACTCGGACTAAAGTACCAAGAGACCCAGTACTTC. The encoded protein is CASSPELGLKYQETQYF.

This clonotype has more than one count but fewer than ten. The chain has TRBV28 and TRBJ2-7; TRBD1 might be the D (5 bases). The V gene's germline CDR1 is MDHEN and CDR2 SYDVKM. Trimming took 6 bases from V and 5 from J, leaving 14 bases between them. CDR3 length: 13 residues. The CDR3 protein is CASSPTVPHEQYF. The CDR3 region has the DNA TGTGCCAGCAGCCCGACAGTCCCACACGAGCAGTACTTC.

The CDR3 here is CASSSLAGGAGTQYF. The CDR3 bases are TGTGCCAGCAGCTCCCTAGCGGGGGGGGCAGGGACCCAGTACTTC. The chain employs TRBV7-2 and TRBJ2-5; 12 bases align to TRBD2. The germline V gene has CDR1 SGHTA and CDR2 FQGNSA. This CDR3 region has 15 residues. Trimming took 4 bases from V and 7 from J; bases not matched to a gene: 7. The whole variable domain, filled in from reference TRBV7-2 and TRBJ2-5, reads GAGVSQSPSNKVTEKGKDVELRCDPISGHTALYWYRQSLGQGLEFLIYFQGNSAPDKSGLPSDRFSAERTGGSVSTLTIQRTQQEDSAVYLCASSSLAGGAGTQYFGPGTRLLVL.

This clonotype was recorded a few times. The V call is TRBV6-1, the J call TRBJ2-1; D tentatively reads TRBD1 or TRBD2 (5 bases each). Germline V gene sequence: CDR1 MNHNS, CDR2 SASEGT. Trimming took off 2 bases at V and 5 bases at J, with 10 bases between the two ends. CDR3 size: 14 residues. The CDR3 spells CASSEIGANNEQFF. The CDR3 DNA sequence: TGTGCCAGCAGTGAAATCGGGGCCAACAATGAGCAGTTCTTC.

This chain connects TRBV21-1 to TRBJ1-2; TRBD1 is taken as the D call from the table, unchecked against the DNA. TRBV21-1 is termed a pseudogene. CDR3 length: 17 residues. CDR3 in amino acids: CASSKVVRGQGDYGYTF. Written as DNA, the CDR3 is TGTGCCAGCAGCAAAGTAGTGAGGGGCCAGGGGGACTATGGCTACACCTTC.

This clonotype has a handful of counts. The J gene is TRBJ2-3, the V gene TRBV7-9; TRBD1 is a possible D gene (5 bases). CDR1 is SEHNR, CDR2 FQNEAQ, per germline (reference sequence). Between the trimmed V and J ends, which lost 5 bases and 5 bases, there was a span of 8 bases. The CDR3 sequence is 12 residues long. The CDR3 coding sequence is TGTGCCAGCAGCATTAGGGGAGATACGCAGTATTTT. This encodes CASSIRGDTQYF.

The chain joins TRBV11-1 to TRBJ2-1, with D perhaps matching TRBD2 (5 bases). Per germline, CDR1 SGHAT and CDR2 FQDESV (reference sequence). CDR3 length: 21 residues. The V end lost 1 base, the J end lost 0 bases, and 25 bases lay between the germline ends. The DNA for the CDR3 is TGTGCCAGCAGCTTAGTCCCCTTAGCGTACGAATACCCAAGCTCCTACAATGAGCAGTTCTTC. Protein: CASSLVPLAYEYPSSYNEQFF. Drawing the rest from reference TRBV11-1 and TRBJ2-1, the complete variable domain is EAEVAQSPRYKITEKSQAVAFWCDPISGHATLYWYRQILGQGPELLVQFQDESVVDDSQLPKDRFSAERLKGVDSTLKIQPAELGDSAMYLCASSLVPLAYEYPSSYNEQFFGPGTRLTVL.

A single count supports this clonotype. The V and J genes are TRBV20-1 and TRBJ2-3; 15 nucleotides match TRBD2. The CDR3 extends over 19 amino acids. CDR1 is DFQATT, CDR2 SNEGSKA, per germline (reference sequence). With V trimmed by 0 bases and J by 3 bases, 10 bases remained unmatched. CDR3 in DNA: TGCAGTGCTAGAGACCCACGGACTAGCGGGGGGGCCAGGACAGATACGCAGTATTTT. Translation: CSARDPRTSGGARTDTQYF.

J is TRBJ2-7 and V is TRBV18; TRBD2 matches 12 bases. The closer fit of TRBJ2-5 to the DNA end suggests the J call may be wrong. This CDR3 region has 17 residues. Germline loops: CDR1 KGHSH, CDR2 LQKENI. CDR3 bases: TGTGCCAGCTCACGCCTTCCACTAGCGGGGGGTTTGGAGACCCAGTACTTC. This codes for CASSRLPLAGGLETQYF.

V usage is TRBV20-1 and J usage is TRBJ2-5; 13 bases align to TRBD2. CDR1 is DFQATT and CDR2 is SNEGSKA in the germline V gene (reference sequence). This CDR3 contains 15 residues. The junction had 5 bases not matched to a gene; V was cut back by 0 bases and J by 7 bases. The DNA for the CDR3 is TGCAGTGCTAGAGATCCACGGACTAGCGGGGGGACCCAGTACTTC. It translates to CSARDPRTSGGTQYF.

This clonotype was counted only a few times. This chain links TRBV5-1 with TRBJ2-3, with 7 positions matching TRBD2. The J segment lost 4 bases and the V segment lost 2 bases, leaving 4 bases of the junction unmatched. The length of the CDR3 is 14 residues. Germline V gene data show CDR1 as SGHRS and CDR2 as YFSETQ. The CDR3 nucleotides read TGCGCCAGCAGCTTCGTCGGGGGGTCAGATACGCAGTATTTT. Its protein product is CASSFVGGSDTQYF.

The chain is built from TRBV11-2 and TRBJ2-2, with TRBD2 matching 8 bases. Germline V gives CDR1 SGHAT, CDR2 FQNNGV. The V segment lost 7 bases and the J segment 3 bases; nucleotides outside the gene matches: 10. The CDR3 contains 16 residues. In nucleotides, the CDR3 is TGTGCCAGCACCCGAGCGGGGGAACAGGACACCGGGGAGCTGTTTTTT. It is translated as CASTRAGEQDTGELFF. The variable domain in full, completed from reference TRBV11-2 and TRBJ2-2, reads EAGVAQSPRYKIIEKRQSVAFWCNPISGHATLYWYQQILGQGPKLLIQFQNNGVVDDSQLPKDRFSAERLKGVDSTLKIQPAKLEDSAVYLCASTRAGEQDTGELFFGEGSRLTVL.

The chain links TRBV27 to TRBJ2-5; 7 bases fit TRBD2. The CDR3 extends over 15 amino acids. The germline gives CDR1 MNHEY, CDR2 SMNVEV (reference sequence). With 7 bases clipped from V and 11 bases from J, the junction kept 19 bases outside the gene matches. CDR3 region: CASNSPLRGGNEQYF. For the CDR3, the DNA is TGTGCCAGCAATTCCCCGCTCCGCGGGGGTAATGAGCAGTACTTC.

This clonotype was observed a handful of times. This sequence joins TRBV20-1 and TRBJ1-5; the D gene is possibly TRBD1 (5 bases). The CDR3 sequence is 14 residues long. The V gene's germline CDR1 is DFQATT and CDR2 SNEGSKA (reference sequence). Trimming cost V 3 bases and J 4 bases, with 13 bases left between them. CDR3 in DNA: TGCAGTGCTAGGGGGGAAGGGTTAAATCAGCCCCAGCATTTT. Encoded protein: CSARGEGLNQPQHF.